This T cell receptor beta chain comes out of a study of long-term antiretroviral therapy in people with HIV. Regarding the study as a whole: Once patients were on ART, diversity went higher but still fell short of transplant donor controls. Dominance of pre-ART expanded clones persisted, fluctuating and often declining after ART.

Survey level was the resolution at which the v3.0 immunoSEQ assay ran. For every sample, sequencing targeted roughly 40,000-55,000 T-cell genomes. Sequencing used immunoSEQ multiplex PCR; TCRdb keeps in-frame clones, though not all of them. The sample holds 34,000 or so clones, over 75% seen once. With 4 bases removed from V and 8 bases from J, the gap between germline ends came to 17 bases. Germline loops: CDR1 PRHDT, CDR2 FYEKMQ (reference sequence). This CDR3 comprises 14 residues. The study used samples holding roughly 1-10 million cryopreserved PBMC before DNA extraction. Regarding this clone: As yet, its antigen is unknown.

The chain has TRBV13 and TRBJ1-1, with D possibly TRBD1 on 5 matching bases. The sequenced sample was unsorted PBMCs, obtained approximately 3.3 years after starting antiretroviral therapy. The TCR originated in a man younger than 30 with HIV. The CDR3 region is CASSSSGTLTEAFF. Here the CDR3 DNA reads TGTGCCAGCAGCTCTTCCGGGACTCTGACCGAAGCTTTCTTT.